The following is a T cell receptor beta chain sequence with its context. Its antigen is still unknown. No base quality values were provided; no much bigger clone lies one nucleotide off. These data belong to a study of glioma-infiltrating T cells after dendritic cell vaccination (TCRdb year 2016). With regard to the full study: The cohort included some 15 glioblastoma patients drawn from Phase I and II dendritic cell vaccination trials, of whom 9 were newly diagnosed and 6 had recurrent disease. To make the vaccine, monocyte-derived dendritic cells were cultured for 7 to 8 days with IL-4 and GM-CSF and then pulsed overnight with autologous tumor lysate. In glioblastoma patients vaccinated with dendritic cells, deep sequencing of TCR beta CDR3 regions served to measure the amount of tumor-infiltrating lymphocytes and to compare repertoires between tumor and blood. Survival after dendritic cell vaccination was correlated with TCR sequencing metrics, including TIL content and tumor-blood repertoire overlap. Patients received three intradermal dendritic cell vaccine injections at biweekly intervals in the arm below the axilla. Patients received autologous tumor lysate-pulsed dendritic cell vaccination between the early 2000s and the early 2010s.

To be selected, patients needed enough residual fresh-frozen tumor tissue and more than two years of available survival data. An isocitrate dehydrogenase mutation was not carried by any of the glioblastoma patients, although molecular status was otherwise variable. PBMC were collected before vaccination, two weeks after the third vaccination, and at tumor progression if progression occurred. The Qiagen DNeasy Blood extraction Kit was used to extract genomic DNA. The immunoSEQ assay amplified TCRB CDR3 regions from roughly 2.1 micrograms of genomic DNA, or from all available DNA when less than that amount was available. For multiplex PCR, 60 forward primers for TCR V beta segments and 13 reverse primers for J beta segments were used. To estimate reads per starting template, synthetic control templates were spiked into each sample at limiting dilution. Sequencing produced 87 bp reads on the Illumina HiSeq System. The study's own analysis went as follows. PCR and sequencing errors were removed by merging closely related sequences with a nearest neighbor algorithm. TCR overlap was defined as the percentage of unique tumor TCR beta sequences that were also present in the same patient's peripheral blood. Entries here come from immuneACCESS through TCRdb and include only in-frame sequences with V and J called. Some clones fail to appear in such tables; in the studies checked, an unresolved V gene covers under half of the shortfall, and the cause of the remainder is unknown. That table gives V, J and clone size, and the DNA gave D and trimming. Within this sample are some 73,000 clones, with roughly 87% of them counted one time only. Jointly, the top ten make up about 2% of the sample.

V and J lose 6 bases and 6 bases, and a span of 15 bases separates them. Reading the germline V gene gives CDR1 SQVTM and CDR2 ANQGSEA. Spanning cysteine to phenylalanine, the CDR3 consists of 13 amino acids. Only CDR3 DNA is held: 39 bases, read in frame from base 1. Points the paper makes about the study in general: The cohort was small and heterogeneous, and full blood and tumor sets were available for few patients, with initial-recurrent tumor pairs available for even fewer patients. Higher estimated pretreatment TIL content predicted longer time to progression and overall survival after dendritic cell vaccination. No direct relationship between TCR clonality and survival was found, suggesting that a diverse polyclonal response may matter. The TCR overlap response model with three groups was called speculative and said to need prospective validation.

Source: blood, taken before dendritic cell vaccination. The rearrangement combines TRBV29-1 with TRBJ2-4, and possibly TRBD2, on 5 matching bases. The TCR was taken from a human donor with glioblastoma. The DNA reads TGCAGCGTGGGAGTTTCATGGCCAAACATTCAGTACTTC. This codes for CSVGVSWPNIQYF. With the portions outside the CDR3 filled from the reference TRBV29-1 and TRBJ2-4 genes, the complete variable region becomes SAVISQKPSRDICQRGTSLTIQCQVDSQVTMMFWYRQQPGQSLTLIATANQGSEATYESGFVIDKFPISRPNLTFSTLTVSNMSPEDSSIYLCSVGVSWPNIQYFGAGTRLSVL.